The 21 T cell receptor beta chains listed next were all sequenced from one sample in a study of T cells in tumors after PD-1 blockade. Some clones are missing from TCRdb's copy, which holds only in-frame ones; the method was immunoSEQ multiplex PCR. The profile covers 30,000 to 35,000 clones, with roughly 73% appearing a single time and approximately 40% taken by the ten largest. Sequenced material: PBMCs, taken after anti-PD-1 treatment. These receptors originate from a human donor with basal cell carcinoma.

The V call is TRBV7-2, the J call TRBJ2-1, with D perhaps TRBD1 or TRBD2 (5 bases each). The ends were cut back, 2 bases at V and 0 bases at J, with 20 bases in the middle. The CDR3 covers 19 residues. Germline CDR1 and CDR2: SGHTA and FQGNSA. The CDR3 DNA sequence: TGTGCCAGCAGCTTATTGGGGGTAGGCGGGTTGAGCTCCTACAATGAGCAGTTCTTC. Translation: CASSLLGVGGLSSYNEQFF. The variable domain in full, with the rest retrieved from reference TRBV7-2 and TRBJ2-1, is GAGVSQSPSNKVTEKGKDVELRCDPISGHTALYWYRQSLGQGLEFLIYFQGNSAPDKSGLPSDRFSAERTGGSVSTLTIQRTQQEDSAVYLCASSLLGVGGLSSYNEQFFGPGTRLTVL.

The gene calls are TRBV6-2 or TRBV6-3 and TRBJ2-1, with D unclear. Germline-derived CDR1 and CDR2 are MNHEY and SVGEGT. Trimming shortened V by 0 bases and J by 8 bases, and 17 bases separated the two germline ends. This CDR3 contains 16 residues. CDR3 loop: CASSYSRLGDYHEQFF. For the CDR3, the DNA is TGTGCCAGCAGTTACTCGAGGCTAGGTGATTATCATGAGCAGTTCTTC.

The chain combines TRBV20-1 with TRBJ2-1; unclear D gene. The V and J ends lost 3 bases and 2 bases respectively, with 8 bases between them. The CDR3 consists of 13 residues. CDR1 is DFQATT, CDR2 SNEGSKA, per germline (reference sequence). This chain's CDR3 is CSASDITYNEQFF. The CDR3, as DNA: TGCAGTGCTAGTGATATCACCTACAATGAGCAGTTCTTC.

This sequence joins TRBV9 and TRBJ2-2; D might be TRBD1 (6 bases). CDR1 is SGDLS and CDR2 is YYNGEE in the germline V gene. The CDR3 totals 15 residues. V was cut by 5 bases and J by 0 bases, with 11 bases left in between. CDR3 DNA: TGTGCCAGCAGTTCGGGACAAACGAACACCGGGGAGCTGTTTTTT. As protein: CASSSGQTNTGELFF.

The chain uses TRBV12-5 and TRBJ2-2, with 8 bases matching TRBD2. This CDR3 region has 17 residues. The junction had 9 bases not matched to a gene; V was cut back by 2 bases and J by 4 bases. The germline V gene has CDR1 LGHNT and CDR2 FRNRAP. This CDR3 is CASGLPRVAGRTGELFF. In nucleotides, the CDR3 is TGTGCTAGTGGTTTGCCCAGGGTAGCGGGGCGCACCGGGGAGCTGTTTTTT.

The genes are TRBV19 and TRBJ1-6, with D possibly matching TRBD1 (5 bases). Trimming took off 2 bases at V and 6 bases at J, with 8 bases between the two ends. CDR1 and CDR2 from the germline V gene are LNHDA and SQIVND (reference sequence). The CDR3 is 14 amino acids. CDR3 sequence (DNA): TGTGCCAGTAGTATAAGGGACTCTAATTCACCCCTCCACTTT. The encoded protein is CASSIRDSNSPLHF.

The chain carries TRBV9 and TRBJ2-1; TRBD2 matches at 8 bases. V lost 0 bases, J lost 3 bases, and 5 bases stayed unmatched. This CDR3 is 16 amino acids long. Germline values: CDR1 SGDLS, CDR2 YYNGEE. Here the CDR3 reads CASSVASGSFYNEQFF. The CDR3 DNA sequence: TGTGCCAGCAGCGTAGCGAGCGGGAGTTTCTACAATGAGCAGTTCTTC.

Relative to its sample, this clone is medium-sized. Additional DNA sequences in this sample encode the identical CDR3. The CDR3: CASSGGQGYTGELFF. As DNA, the CDR3 is TGTGCCAGCAGTGGCGGACAGGGGTACACCGGGGAGCTGTTTTTT. V and J are TRBV25-1 and TRBJ2-2; 9 nucleotides agree with TRBD1. CDR1 MGHDK and CDR2 SYGVNS come from the germline V gene. The CDR3 is made up of 15 amino acids. The V segment lost 4 bases and the J segment 3 bases; nucleotides outside the gene matches: 3. Full variable domain (remainder filled in from reference TRBV25-1 and TRBJ2-2): EADIYQTPRYLVIGTGKKITLECSQTMGHDKMYWYQQDPGMELHLIHYSYGVNSTEKGDLSSESTVSRIRTEHFPLTLESARPSHTSQYLCASSGGQGYTGELFFGEGSRLTVL.

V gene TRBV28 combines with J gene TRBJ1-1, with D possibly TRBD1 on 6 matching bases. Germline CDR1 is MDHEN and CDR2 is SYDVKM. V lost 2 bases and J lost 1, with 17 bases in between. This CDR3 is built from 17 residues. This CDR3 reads CASSLRSWGGQNTEAFF. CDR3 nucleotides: TGTGCCAGCAGTTTAAGGTCCTGGGGGGGCCAGAACACTGAAGCTTTCTTT.

The CDR3 loop is CAWGRPNTEAFF. CDR3 nucleotide sequence: TGTGCCTGGGGACGTCCGAACACTGAAGCTTTCTTT. The V gene is TRBV6-5, the J gene TRBJ1-1; possibly TRBD1 for D (5 bases). The CDR3 sequence is 12 residues long. Trimming took off 11 bases at V and 1 base at J, with 11 bases between the two ends. The V gene's germline CDR1 is MNHEY and CDR2 SVGAGI.

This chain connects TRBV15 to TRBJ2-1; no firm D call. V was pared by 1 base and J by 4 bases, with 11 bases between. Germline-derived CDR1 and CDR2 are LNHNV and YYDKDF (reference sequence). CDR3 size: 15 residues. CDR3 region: CATSRVIHLYNEQFF. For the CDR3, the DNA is TGTGCCACCAGCAGAGTCATACACCTATACAATGAGCAGTTCTTC.

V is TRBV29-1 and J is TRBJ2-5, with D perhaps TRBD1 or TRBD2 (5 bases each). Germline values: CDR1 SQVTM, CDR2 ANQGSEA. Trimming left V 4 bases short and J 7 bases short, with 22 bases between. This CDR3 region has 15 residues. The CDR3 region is CSVAASSPWQGTQYF. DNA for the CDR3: TGCAGCGTTGCCGCTTCTAGCCCCTGGCAGGGGACCCAGTACTTC.

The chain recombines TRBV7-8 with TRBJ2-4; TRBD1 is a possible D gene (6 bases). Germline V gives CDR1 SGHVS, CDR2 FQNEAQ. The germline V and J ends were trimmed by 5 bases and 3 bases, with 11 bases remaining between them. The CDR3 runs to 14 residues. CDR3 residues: CASSPPDSKNIQYF. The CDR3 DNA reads TGTGCCAGCAGCCCCCCGGACAGCAAAAACATTCAGTACTTC.

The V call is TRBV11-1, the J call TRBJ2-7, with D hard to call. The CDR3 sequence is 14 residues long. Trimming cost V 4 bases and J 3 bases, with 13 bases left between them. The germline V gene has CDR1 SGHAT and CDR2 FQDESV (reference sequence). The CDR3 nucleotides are TGTGCCAGCAGCTACACGACGGCTGACTACGAGCAGTACTTC. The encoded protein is CASSYTTADYEQYF.

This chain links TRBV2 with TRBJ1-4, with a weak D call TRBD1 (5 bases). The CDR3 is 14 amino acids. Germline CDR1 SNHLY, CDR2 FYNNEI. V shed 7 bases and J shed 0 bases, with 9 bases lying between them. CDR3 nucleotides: TGTGCCAGCACTAAGACAGCAACTAATGAAAAACTGTTTTTT. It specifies CASTKTATNEKLFF.

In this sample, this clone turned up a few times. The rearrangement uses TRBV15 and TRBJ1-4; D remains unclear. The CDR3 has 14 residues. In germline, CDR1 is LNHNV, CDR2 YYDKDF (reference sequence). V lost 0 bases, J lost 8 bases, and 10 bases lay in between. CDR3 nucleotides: TGTGCCACCAGCAGAGATACGGTTCGCGAAAAACTGTTTTTT. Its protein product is CATSRDTVREKLFF.

CDR3 sequence: CASSQDEGTQYF. CDR3 sequence (DNA): TGCGCCAGCAGCCAAGATGAGGGGACCCAGTACTTC. The V and J genes are TRBV4-3 and TRBJ2-5; tentatively, D is TRBD2 (5 bases). V shed 0 bases and J shed 7 bases, with 6 bases lying between them. This CDR3 is 12 amino acids long. CDR1 is LGHNA, CDR2 YSLEER, per germline.

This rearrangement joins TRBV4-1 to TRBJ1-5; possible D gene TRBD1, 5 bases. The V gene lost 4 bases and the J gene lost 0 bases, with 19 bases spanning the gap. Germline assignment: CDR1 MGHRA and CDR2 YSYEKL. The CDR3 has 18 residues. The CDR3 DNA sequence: TGCGCCAGCAGCCGCCTTGGGGGATCGGGGACTAGCAATCAGCCCCAGCATTTT. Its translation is CASSRLGGSGTSNQPQHF.

The chain's CDR3 is CASSGGPPDTQYF. The CDR3, as DNA: TGCGCCAGCAGTGGGGGACCCCCAGATACGCAGTATTTT. V and J are TRBV10-2 and TRBJ2-3; D may be TRBD1 or TRBD2 (5 bases each). Germline-derived CDR1 and CDR2 are WSHSY and SAAADI. This CDR3 region has 13 residues. The V gene lost 4 bases and the J gene lost 4 bases, with 9 bases spanning the gap.

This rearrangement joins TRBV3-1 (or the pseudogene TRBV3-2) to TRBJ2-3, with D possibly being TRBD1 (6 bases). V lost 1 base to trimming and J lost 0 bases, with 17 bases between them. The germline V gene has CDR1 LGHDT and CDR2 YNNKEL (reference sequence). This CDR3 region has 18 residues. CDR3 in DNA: TGTGCCAGCAGCCAAGTGGACAGCTACTATTCTAGCACAGATACGCAGTATTTT. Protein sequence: CASSQVDSYYSSTDTQYF.

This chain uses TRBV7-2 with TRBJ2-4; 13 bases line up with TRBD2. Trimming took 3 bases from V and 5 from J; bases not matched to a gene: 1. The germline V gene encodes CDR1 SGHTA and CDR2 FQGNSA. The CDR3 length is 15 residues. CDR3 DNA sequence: TGTGCCAGCAGCTTGACTAGCGGGGGGCAAAACATTCAGTACTTC. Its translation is CASSLTSGGQNIQYF.